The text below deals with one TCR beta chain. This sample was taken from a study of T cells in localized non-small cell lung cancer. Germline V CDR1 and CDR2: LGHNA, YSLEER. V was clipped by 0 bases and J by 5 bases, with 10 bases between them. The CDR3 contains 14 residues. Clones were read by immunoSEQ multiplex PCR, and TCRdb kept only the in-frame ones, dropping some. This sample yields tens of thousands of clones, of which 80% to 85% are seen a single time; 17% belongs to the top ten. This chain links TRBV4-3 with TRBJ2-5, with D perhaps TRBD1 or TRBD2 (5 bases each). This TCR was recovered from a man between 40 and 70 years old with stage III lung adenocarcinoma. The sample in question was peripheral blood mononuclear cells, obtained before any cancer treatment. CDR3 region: CASSQDAGTETQYF. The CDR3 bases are TGCGCCAGCAGCCAAGACGCAGGGACGGAGACCCAGTACTTC.